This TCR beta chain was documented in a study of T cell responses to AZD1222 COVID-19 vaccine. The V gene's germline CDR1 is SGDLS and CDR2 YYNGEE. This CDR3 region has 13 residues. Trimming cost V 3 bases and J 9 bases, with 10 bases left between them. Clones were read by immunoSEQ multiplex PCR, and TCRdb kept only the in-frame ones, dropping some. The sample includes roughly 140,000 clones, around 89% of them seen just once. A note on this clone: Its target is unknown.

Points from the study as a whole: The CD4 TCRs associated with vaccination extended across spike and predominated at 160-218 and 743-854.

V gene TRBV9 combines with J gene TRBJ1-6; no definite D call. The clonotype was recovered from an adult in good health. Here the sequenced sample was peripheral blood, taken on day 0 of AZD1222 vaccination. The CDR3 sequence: CASSAGVGSPLHF. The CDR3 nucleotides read TGTGCCAGCAGCGCCGGAGTTGGTTCACCCCTCCACTTT.